This T cell receptor beta chain was sequenced in a study of Ad26.COV2.S vaccination and SARS-CoV-2 variants. Treatment reported: roughly 18 received Ad26.COV2.S at low or high dose, single or two shots; about 5 received placebo; per-sample allocation not given. Sampling happened 63 days after the first vaccine or placebo injection. This clone was seen only once. Its antigen is not identified. The germline V gene encodes CDR1 SGHDT and CDR2 YYEEEE. The CDR3 consists of 14 residues. Trimming removed 0 bases at V and 0 bases at J, with 4 bases between. Study results and caveats: Reportedly, spike-specific CD8+ and CD4+ T cell responses achieved substantial breadth once vaccination had taken place. People who got the vaccine had more spike-specific TCR breadth than people who got placebo.

Profiled with immunoSEQ multiplex PCR; TCRdb holds only in-frame clones, not every one. The sample has about 420,000 clones, 85% to 90% seen once. This sample comprised peripheral blood, obtained in a trial of Ad26.COV2.S vaccine versus placebo. This TCR was recovered from a person aged 18 to 59 who received the Ad26.COV2.S COVID-19 vaccine or a placebo. The V and J genes are TRBV5-6 and TRBJ1-3; D gene ambiguous. CDR3 protein: CASSLGPSGNTIYF. In nucleotides, the CDR3 is TGTGCCAGCAGCTTGGGACCCTCTGGAAACACCATATATTTT.